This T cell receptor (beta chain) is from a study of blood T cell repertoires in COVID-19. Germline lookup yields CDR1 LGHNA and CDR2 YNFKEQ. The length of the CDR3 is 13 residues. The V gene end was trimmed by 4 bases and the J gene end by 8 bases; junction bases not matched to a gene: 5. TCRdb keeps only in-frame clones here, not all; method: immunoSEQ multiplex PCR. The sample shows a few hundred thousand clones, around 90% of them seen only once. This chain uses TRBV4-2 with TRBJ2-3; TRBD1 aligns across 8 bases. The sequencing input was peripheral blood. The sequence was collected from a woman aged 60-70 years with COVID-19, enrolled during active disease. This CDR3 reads CASSRSTGATQYF. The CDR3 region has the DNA TGTGCCAGCAGCCGGTCGACAGGGGCTACGCAGTATTTT.